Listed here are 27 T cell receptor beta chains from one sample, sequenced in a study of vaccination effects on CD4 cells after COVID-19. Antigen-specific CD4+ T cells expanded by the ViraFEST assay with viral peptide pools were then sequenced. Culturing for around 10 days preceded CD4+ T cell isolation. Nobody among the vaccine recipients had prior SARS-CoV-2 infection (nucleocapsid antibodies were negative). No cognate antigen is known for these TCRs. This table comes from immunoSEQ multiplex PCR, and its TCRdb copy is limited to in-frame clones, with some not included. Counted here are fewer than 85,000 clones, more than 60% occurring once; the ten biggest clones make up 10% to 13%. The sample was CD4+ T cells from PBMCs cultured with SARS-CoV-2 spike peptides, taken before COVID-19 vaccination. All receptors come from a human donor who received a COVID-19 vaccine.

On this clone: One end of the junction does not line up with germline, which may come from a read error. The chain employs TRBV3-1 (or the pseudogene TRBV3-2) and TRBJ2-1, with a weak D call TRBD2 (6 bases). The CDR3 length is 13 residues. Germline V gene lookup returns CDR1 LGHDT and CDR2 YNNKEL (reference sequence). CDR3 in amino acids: CASSQDLRGELFF. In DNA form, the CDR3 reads TGTGCCAGCAGCCAAGATTTGCGGGGCGAGCTGTTCTTC.

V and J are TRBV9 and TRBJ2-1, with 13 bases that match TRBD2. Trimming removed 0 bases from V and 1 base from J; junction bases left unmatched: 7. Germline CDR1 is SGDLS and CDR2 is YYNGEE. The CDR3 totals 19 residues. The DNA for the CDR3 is TGTGCCAGCAGCGTAGCCTCCGGGACTAGCGGGGCGTCCTACAATGAGCAGTTCTTC. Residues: CASSVASGTSGASYNEQFF.

The CDR3 protein is CASSRDSDGGTIYF. CDR3 DNA sequence: TGTGCCAGCAGCCGGGACAGCGATGGGGGCACCATATATTTT. The chain combines TRBV6-5 with TRBJ1-3, with 7 nucleotides matching TRBD1. From germline, CDR1 is MNHEY and CDR2 SVGAGI. The V gene end was trimmed by 6 bases and the J gene end by 9 bases; junction bases not matched to a gene: 11. The CDR3 contains 14 residues.

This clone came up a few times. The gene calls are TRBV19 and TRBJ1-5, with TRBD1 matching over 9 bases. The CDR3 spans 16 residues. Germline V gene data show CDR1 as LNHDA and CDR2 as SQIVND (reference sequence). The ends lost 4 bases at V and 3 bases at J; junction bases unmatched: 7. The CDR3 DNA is TGTGCCAGTAGTACTACAGGGGGCGGCCCCAATCAGCCCCAGCATTTT. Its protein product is CASSTTGGGPNQPQHF.

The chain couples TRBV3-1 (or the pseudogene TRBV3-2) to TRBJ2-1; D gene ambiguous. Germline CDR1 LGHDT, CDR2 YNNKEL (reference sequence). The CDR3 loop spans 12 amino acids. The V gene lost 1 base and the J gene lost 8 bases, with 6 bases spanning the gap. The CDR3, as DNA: TGTGCCAGCAGCCAAGCTCCCGATGAGCAGTTCTTC. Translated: CASSQAPDEQFF.

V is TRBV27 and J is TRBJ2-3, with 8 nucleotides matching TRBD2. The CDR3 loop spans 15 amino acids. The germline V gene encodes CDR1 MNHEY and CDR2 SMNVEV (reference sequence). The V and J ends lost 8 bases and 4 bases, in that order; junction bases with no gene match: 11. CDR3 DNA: TGTGCCAGCTCAATCAGCGGGGGATCGTCAGATACGCAGTATTTT. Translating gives CASSISGGSSDTQYF.

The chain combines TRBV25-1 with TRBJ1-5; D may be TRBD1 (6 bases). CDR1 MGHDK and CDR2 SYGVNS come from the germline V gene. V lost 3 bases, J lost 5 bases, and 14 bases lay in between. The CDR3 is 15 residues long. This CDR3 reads CASSDPGQPDQPQHF. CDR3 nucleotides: TGTGCCAGCAGTGATCCCGGACAGCCGGATCAGCCCCAGCATTTT.

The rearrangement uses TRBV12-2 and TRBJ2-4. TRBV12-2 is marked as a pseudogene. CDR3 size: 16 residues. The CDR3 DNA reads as TGTGCAAGTCGCTTAAGGAACAAGGCCGGATTCAACATTCAGTACTTC. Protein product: CASRLRNKAGFNIQYF.

The CDR3 region is CSVSYNYGYTF. The CDR3 DNA reads as TGCAGTGTCTCCTATAACTATGGCTACACCTTC. The chain combines TRBV20-1 with TRBJ1-2; D is uncertain. The ends were cut back, 7 bases at V and 1 base at J, with 7 bases in the middle. The CDR3 consists of 11 residues. Germline assignment: CDR1 DFQATT and CDR2 SNEGSKA (reference sequence).

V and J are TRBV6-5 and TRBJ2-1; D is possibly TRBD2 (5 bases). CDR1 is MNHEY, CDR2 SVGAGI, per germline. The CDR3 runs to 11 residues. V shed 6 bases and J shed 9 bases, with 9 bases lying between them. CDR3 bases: TGTGCCAGCAGAGAGGGTGCTGAGCAGTTCTTC. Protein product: CASREGAEQFF.

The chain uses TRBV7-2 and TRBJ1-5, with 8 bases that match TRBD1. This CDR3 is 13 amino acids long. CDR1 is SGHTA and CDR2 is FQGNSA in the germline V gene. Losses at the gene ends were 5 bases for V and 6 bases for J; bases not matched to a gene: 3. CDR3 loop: CASSQTGVQPQHF. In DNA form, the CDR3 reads TGTGCCAGCAGCCAGACAGGGGTTCAGCCCCAGCATTTT.

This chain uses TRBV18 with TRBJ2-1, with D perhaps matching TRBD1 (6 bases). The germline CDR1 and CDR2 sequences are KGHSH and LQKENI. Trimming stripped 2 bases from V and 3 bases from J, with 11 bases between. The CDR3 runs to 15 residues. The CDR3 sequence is CASSPDRLYYNEQFF. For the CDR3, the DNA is TGTGCCAGCTCACCAGACAGGTTGTACTACAATGAGCAGTTCTTC.

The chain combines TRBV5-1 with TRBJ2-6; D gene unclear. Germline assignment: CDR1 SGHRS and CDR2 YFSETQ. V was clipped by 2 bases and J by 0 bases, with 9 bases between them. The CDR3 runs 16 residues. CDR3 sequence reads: CASSFSFHSGANVLTF. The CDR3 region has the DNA TGCGCCAGCAGCTTTAGCTTTCACTCTGGGGCCAACGTCCTGACTTTC.

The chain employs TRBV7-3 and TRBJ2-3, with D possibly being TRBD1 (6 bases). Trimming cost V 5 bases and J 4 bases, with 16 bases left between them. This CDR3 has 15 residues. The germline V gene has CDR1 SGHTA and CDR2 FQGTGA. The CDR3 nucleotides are TGTGCCAGCAGCCGCCAGGGGATAAGCGCAGATACGCAGTATTTT. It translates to CASSRQGISADTQYF.

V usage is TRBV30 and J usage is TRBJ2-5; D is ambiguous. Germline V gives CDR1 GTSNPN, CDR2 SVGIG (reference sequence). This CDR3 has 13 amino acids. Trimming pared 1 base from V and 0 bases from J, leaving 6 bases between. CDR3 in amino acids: CAWSAAHQETQYF. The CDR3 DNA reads TGTGCCTGGAGTGCAGCTCACCAAGAGACCCAGTACTTC.

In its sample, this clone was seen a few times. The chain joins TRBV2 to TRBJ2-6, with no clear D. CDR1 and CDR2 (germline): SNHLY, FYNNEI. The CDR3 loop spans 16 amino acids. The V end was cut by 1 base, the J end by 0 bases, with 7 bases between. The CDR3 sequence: CASSEGRVSGANVLTF. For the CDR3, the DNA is TGTGCCAGCAGTGAAGGGCGAGTCTCTGGGGCCAACGTCCTGACTTTC.

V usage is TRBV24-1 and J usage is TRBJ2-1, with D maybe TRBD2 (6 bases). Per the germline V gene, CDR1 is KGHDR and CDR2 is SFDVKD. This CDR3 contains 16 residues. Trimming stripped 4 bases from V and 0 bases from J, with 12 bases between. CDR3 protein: CATSDTTRSSYNEQFF. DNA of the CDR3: TGTGCCACCAGTGACACGACTAGGAGCTCCTACAATGAGCAGTTCTTC.

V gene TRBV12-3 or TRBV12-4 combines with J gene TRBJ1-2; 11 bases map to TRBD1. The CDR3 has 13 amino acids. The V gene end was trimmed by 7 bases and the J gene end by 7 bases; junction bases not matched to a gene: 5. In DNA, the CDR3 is TGTGCCAGCACCTGGACAGGGGGCTCTGGCTACACCTTC. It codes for CASTWTGGSGYTF.

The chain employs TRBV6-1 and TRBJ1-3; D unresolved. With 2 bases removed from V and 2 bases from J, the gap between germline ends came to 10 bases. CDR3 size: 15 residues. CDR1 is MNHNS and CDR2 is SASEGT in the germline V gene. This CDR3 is CASSERGSPGNTIYF. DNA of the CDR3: TGTGCCAGCAGTGAACGGGGATCACCTGGAAACACCATATATTTT.

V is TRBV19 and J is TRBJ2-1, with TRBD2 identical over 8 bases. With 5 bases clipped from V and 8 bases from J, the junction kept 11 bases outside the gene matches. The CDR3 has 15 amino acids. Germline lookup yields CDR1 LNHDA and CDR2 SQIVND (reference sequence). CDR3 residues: CASSRAGGGGYEQFF. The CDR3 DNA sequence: TGTGCCAGTAGTCGTGCCGGGGGGGGCGGCTATGAGCAGTTCTTC.

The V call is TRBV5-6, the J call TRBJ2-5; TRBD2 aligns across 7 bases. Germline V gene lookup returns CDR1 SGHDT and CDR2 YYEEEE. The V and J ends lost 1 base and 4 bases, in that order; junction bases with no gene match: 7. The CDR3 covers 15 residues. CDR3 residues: CASSLLGGSGETQYF. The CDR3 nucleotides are TGTGCCAGCAGCTTGCTCGGGGGGAGCGGAGAGACCCAGTACTTC.

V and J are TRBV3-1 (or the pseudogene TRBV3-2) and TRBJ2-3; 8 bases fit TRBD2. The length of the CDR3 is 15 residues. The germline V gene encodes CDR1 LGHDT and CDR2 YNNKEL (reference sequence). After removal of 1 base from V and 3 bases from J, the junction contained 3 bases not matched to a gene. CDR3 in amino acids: CASSQVAGRTDTQYF. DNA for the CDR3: TGTGCCAGCAGCCAAGTAGCGGGGCGGACAGATACGCAGTATTTT.

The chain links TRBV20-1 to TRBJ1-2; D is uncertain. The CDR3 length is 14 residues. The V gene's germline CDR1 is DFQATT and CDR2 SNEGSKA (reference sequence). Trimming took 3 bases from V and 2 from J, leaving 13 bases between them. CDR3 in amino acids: CSASLSTWNYGYTF. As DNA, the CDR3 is TGCAGTGCTAGTCTAAGTACTTGGAACTATGGCTACACCTTC.

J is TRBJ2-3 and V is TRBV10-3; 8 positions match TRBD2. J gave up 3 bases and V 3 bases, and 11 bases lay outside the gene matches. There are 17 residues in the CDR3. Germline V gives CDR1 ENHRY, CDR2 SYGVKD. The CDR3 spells CAISEMVAGGATDTQYF. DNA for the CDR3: TGTGCCATCAGTGAAATGGTCGCGGGGGGAGCAACAGATACGCAGTATTTT.

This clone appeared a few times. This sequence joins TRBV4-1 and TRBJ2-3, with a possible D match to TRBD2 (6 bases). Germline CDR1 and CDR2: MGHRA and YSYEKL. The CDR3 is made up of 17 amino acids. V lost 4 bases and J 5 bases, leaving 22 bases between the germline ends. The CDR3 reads CASSRGIMGGEGDTQYF. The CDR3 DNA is TGCGCCAGCAGCCGGGGCATCATGGGAGGTGAGGGAGATACGCAGTATTTT.

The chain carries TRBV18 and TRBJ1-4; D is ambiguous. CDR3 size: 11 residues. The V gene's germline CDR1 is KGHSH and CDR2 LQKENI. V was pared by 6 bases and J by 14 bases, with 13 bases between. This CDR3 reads CASSPSFGLFF. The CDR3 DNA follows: TGTGCCAGCTCCCCAAGTTTCGGGCTGTTTTTT.

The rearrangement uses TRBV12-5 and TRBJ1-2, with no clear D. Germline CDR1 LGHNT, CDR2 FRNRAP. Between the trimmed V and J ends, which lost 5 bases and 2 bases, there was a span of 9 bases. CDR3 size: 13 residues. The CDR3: CASGDGNNYGYTF. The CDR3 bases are TGTGCTAGTGGTGACGGAAACAACTATGGCTACACCTTC.